This T cell receptor beta chain originates from a study of technical replicates of blood from several donors. This clone was counted a single time. V was clipped by 10 bases and J by 6 bases; unmatched bases: 9. Germline V gene lookup returns CDR1 MDHEN and CDR2 SYDVKM. This CDR3 spans 12 amino acids. Measured with immunoSEQ multiplex PCR; TCRdb has only the in-frame clones, and not every one. The table includes 55,000 to 85,000 clones, approximately 96% detected once. The chain carries TRBV28 and TRBJ2-7, with TRBD2 matching over 7 bases. The receptor comes from a human donor in good health. The sequenced sample consisted of T cells isolated from PBMCs. The CDR3 reads CATRAGTLEQYF. CDR3 in DNA: TGTGCCACCCGAGCGGGAACTCTCGAGCAGTACTTC.